This T cell receptor beta chain came from a study of PD-1 blockade in mismatch repair-deficient tumors. The protocol was immunoSEQ multiplex PCR, while the TCRdb copy is restricted to in-frame clones and leaves out a portion. This table has 130,000 or so clones, about 88% appearing once. J lost 0 bases, V lost 3 bases, and 5 bases had no gene match. This CDR3 is built from 15 residues. Per the germline V gene, CDR1 is GTSNPN and CDR2 is SVGIG (reference sequence). The chain links TRBV30 to TRBJ2-7; 10 bases match TRBD1. The sequence was obtained from an adult with mismatch repair-deficient cancer. Sequences were derived from peripheral blood, sampled 44 weeks after starting pembrolizumab. The CDR3 reads CAWSLGQGDSYEQYF. In DNA, the CDR3 is TGTGCCTGGAGCTTAGGACAGGGGGACTCCTACGAGCAGTACTTC.